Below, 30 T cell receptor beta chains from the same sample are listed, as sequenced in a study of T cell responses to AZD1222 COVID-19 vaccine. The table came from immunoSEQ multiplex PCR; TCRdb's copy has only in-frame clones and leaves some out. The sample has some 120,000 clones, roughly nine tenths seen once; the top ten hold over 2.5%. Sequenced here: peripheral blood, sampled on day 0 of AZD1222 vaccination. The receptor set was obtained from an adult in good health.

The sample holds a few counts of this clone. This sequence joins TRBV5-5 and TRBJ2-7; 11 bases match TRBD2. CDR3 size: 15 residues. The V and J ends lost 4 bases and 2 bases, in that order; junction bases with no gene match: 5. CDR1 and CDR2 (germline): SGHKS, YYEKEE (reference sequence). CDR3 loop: CASSLIAGGPYEQYF. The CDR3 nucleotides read TGTGCCAGCAGCCTTATAGCGGGAGGGCCCTACGAGCAGTACTTC.

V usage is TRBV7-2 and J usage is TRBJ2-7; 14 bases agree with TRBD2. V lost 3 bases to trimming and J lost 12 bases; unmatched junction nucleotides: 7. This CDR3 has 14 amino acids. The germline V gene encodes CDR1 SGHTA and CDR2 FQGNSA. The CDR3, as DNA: TGTGCCAGCAGCTTCGAAGGACTAGCGGGAGGACCGTACTTC. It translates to CASSFEGLAGGPYF.

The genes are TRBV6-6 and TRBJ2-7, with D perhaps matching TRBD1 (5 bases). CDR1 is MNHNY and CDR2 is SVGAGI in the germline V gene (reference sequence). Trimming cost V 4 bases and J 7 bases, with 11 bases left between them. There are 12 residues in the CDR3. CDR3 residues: CASSFPPGEQYF. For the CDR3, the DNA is TGTGCCAGCAGTTTTCCCCCAGGGGAGCAGTACTTC.

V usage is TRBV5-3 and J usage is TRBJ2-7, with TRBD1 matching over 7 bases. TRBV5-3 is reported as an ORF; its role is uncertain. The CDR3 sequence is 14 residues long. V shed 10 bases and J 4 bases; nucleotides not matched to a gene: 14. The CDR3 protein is CARRPWAGGYEQYF. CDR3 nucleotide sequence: TGTGCCCGTCGCCCCTGGGCAGGGGGATACGAGCAGTACTTC.

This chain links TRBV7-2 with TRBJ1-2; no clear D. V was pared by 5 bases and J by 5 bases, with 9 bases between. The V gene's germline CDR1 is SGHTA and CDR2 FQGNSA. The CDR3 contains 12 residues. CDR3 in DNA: TGTGCCAGCAGCCTGGGCTTTTATGGCTACACCTTC. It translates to CASSLGFYGYTF.

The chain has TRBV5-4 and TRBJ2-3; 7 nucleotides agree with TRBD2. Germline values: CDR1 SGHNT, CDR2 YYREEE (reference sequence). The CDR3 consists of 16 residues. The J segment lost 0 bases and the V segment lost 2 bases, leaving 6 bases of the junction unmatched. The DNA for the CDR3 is TGTGCCAGCAGCTTTAAGCGGGAAACTAGCACAGATACGCAGTATTTT. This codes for CASSFKRETSTDTQYF.

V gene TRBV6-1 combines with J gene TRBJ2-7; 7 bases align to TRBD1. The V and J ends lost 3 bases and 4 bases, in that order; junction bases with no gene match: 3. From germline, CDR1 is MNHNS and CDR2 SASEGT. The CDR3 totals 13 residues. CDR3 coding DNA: TGTGCCAGCAGTGAGGGGACAGAATACGAGCAGTACTTC. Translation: CASSEGTEYEQYF.

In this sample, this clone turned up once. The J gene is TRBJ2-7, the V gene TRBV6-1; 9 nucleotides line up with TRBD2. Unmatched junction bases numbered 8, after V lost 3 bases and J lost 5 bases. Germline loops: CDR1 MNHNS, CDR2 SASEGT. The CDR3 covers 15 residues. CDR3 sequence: CASSDRVGTSNEQYF. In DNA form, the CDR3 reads TGTGCCAGCAGTGACAGGGTCGGGACTAGCAACGAGCAGTACTTC.

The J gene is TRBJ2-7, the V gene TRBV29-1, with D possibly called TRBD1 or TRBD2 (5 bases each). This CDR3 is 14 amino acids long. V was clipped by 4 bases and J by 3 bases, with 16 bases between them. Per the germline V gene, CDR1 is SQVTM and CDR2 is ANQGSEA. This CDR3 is CSVVLRDGYYEQYF. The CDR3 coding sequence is TGCAGCGTTGTATTACGGGACGGATACTACGAGCAGTACTTC.

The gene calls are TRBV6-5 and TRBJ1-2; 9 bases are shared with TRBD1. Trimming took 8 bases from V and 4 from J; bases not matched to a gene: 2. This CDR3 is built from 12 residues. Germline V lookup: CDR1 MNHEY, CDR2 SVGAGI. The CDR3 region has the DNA TGTGCCAGCGGACAGGGGATCTATGGCTACACCTTC. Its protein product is CASGQGIYGYTF.

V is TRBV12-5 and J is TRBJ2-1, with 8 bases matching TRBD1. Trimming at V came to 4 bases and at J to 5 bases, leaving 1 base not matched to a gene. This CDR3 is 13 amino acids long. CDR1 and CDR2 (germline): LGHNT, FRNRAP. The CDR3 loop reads CASGSTGDNEQFF. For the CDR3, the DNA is TGTGCTAGTGGTTCGACAGGGGACAATGAGCAGTTCTTC.

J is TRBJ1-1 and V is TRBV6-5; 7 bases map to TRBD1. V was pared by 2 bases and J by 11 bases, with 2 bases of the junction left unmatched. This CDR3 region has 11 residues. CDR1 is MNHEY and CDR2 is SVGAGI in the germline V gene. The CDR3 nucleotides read TGTGCCAGCAGTTACACAGGGGTGGCTTTCTTT. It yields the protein CASSYTGVAFF.

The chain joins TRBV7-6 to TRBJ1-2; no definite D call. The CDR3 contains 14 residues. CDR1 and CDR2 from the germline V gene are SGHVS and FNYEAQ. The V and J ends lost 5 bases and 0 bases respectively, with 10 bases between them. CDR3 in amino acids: CASSPDGTNYGYTF. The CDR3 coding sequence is TGTGCCAGCAGCCCAGACGGAACTAACTATGGCTACACCTTC.

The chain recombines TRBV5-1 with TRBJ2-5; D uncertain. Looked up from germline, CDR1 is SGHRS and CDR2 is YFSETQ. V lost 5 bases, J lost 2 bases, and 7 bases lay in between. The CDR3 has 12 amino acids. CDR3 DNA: TGCGCCAGCAGTCGCCAACAAGAGACCCAGTACTTC. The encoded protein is CASSRQQETQYF.

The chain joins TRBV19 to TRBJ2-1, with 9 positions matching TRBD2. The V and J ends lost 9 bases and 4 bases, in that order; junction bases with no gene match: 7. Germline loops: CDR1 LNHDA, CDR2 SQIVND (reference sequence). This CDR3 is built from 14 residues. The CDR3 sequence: CASTGTSIYNEQFF. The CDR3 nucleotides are TGTGCCAGCACAGGGACTAGCATTTACAATGAGCAGTTCTTC.

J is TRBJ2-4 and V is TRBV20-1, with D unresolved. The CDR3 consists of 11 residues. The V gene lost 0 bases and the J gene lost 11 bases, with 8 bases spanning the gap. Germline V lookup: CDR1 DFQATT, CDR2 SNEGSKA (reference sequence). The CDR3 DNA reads TGCAGTGCTAGAGAGGCGATTGTTCAGTACTTC. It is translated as CSAREAIVQYF.

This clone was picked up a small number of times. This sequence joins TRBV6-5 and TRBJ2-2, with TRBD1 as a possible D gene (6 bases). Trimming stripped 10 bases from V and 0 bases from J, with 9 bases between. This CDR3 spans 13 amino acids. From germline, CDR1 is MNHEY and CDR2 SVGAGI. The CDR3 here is CATRGANTGELFF. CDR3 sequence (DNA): TGTGCCACCAGGGGCGCGAACACCGGGGAGCTGTTTTTT.

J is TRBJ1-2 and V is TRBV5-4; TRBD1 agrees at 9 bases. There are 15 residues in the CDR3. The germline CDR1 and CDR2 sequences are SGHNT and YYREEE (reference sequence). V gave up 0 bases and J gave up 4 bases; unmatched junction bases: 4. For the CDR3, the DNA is TGTGCCAGCAGCTTGGGACAGGGGGGAGGCTATGGCTACACCTTC. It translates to CASSLGQGGGYGYTF.

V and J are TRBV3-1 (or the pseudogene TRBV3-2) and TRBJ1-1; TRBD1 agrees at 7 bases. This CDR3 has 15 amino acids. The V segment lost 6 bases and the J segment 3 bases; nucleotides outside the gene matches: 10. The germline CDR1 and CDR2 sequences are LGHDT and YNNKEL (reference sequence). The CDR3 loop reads CASRRDSGRYTEAFF. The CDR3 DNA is TGTGCCAGCAGACGGGACAGCGGCCGGTACACTGAAGCTTTCTTT.

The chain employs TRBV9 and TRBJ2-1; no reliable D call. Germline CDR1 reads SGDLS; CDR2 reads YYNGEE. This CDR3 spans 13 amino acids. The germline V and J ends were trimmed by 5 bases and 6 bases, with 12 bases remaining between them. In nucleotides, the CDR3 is TGTGCCAGCAGTGATTTTCCCAGCAATGAGCAGTTCTTC. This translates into CASSDFPSNEQFF.

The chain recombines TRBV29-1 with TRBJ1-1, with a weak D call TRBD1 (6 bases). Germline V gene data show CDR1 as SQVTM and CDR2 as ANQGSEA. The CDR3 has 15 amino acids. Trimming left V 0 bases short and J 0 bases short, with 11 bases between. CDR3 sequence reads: CSVEDTGRMNTEAFF. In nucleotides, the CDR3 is TGCAGCGTTGAAGATACAGGGAGGATGAACACTGAAGCTTTCTTT.

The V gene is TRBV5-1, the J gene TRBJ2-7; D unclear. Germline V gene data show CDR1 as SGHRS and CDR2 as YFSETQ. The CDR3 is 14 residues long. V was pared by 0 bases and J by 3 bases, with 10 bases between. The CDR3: CASSLGVRHYEQYF. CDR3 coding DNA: TGCGCCAGCAGCTTGGGAGTCAGACACTACGAGCAGTACTTC.

As DNA, the CDR3 is TGTGCCAGCTCACCGGAGCGACGGGGGGATGGCTACACCTTC. It codes for CASSPERRGDGYTF. V gene TRBV18 combines with J gene TRBJ1-2; maybe TRBD1 (5 bases). CDR1 and CDR2 from the germline V gene are KGHSH and LQKENI. There are 14 residues in the CDR3. Trimming took off 3 bases at V and 6 bases at J, with 14 bases between the two ends.

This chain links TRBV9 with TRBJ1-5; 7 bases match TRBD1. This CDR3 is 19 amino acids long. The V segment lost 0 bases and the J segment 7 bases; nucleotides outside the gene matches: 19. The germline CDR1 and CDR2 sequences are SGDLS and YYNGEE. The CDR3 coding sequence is TGTGCCAGCAGCGTAGAGGGACAGATACAGGTTCTACGGGTCCAGCCCCAGCATTTT. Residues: CASSVEGQIQVLRVQPQHF.

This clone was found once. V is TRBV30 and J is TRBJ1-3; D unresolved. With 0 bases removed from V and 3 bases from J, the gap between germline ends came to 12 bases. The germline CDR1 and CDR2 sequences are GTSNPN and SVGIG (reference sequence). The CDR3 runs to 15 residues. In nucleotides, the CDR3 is TGTGCCTGGAGTGTCTCAGGAGGGTTTGGAAACACCATATATTTT. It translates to CAWSVSGGFGNTIYF. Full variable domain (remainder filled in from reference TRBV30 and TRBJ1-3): SQTIHQWPATLVQPVGSPLSLECTVEGTSNPNLYWYRQAAGRGLQLLFYSVGIGQISSEVPQNLSASRPQDRQFILSSKKLLLSDSGFYLCAWSVSGGFGNTIYFGEGSWLTVV.

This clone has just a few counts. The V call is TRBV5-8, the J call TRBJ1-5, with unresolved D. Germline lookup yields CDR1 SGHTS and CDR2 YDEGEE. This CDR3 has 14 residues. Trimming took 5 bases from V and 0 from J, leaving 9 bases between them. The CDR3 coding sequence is TGTGCCAGCAGTTCAGCTAATAGCAATCAGCCCCAGCATTTT. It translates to CASSSANSNQPQHF.

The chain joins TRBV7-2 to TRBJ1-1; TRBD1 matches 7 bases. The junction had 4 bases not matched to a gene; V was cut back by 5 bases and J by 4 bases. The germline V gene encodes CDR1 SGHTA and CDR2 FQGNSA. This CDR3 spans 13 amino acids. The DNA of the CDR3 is TGTGCCAGCAGCGAAGCAGGGGGCACTGAAGCTTTCTTT. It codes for CASSEAGGTEAFF. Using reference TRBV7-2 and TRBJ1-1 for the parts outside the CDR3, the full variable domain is GAGVSQSPSNKVTEKGKDVELRCDPISGHTALYWYRQSLGQGLEFLIYFQGNSAPDKSGLPSDRFSAERTGGSVSTLTIQRTQQEDSAVYLCASSEAGGTEAFFGQGTRLTVV.

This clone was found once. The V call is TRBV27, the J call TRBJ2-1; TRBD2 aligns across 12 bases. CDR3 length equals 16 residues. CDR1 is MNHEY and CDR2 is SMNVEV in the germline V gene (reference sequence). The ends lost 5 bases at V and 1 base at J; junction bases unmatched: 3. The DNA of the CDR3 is TGTGCCAGCAGTCCTGGGACTAGCGGGTCCTACAATGAGCAGTTCTTC. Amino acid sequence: CASSPGTSGSYNEQFF.

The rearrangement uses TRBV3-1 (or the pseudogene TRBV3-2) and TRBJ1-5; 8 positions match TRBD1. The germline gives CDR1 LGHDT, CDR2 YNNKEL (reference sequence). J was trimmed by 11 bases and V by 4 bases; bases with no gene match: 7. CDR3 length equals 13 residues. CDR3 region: CASSLGQGGTQHF. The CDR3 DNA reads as TGTGCCAGCAGCCTAGGACAGGGAGGGACCCAGCATTTT.

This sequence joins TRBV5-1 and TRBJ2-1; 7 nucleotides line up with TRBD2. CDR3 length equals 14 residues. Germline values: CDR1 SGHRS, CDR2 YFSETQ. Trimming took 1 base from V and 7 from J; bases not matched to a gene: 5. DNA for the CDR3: TGCGCCAGCAGCTTGACGGGCGGGAGTAATGAGCAGTTCTTC. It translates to CASSLTGGSNEQFF.